The 20 T cell receptor beta chains in this list originate from one sample, sequenced in a study of T-cell reconstitution after alpha-beta-depleted transplantation in children. Preparing the TCRbeta library involved the use of unique molecular identifiers. TCRdb independently ran MiXCR on the PCR reads; one entry per CDR3 protein. The data show around 370,000 distinct CDR3 sequences, 10% to 13% seen once. The sequencing here drew on PBMCs from the stem cell graft donor, taken from the stem cell graft. These receptors were taken from a human donor who donated a stem cell graft to a child with acute lymphoblastic leukemia.

This clonotype was observed a handful of times. The chain is built from TRBV7-2 and TRBJ2-3; D ambiguous. CDR1 is SGHTA, CDR2 FQGNSA, per germline. Trimming removed 2 bases from V and 2 bases from J, with 8 bases in between. The CDR3 spans 14 residues. In DNA, the CDR3 is TGTGCCAGCAGCTTAAGCCCCGTCACAGATACGCAGTATTTT. Amino acid sequence: CASSLSPVTDTQYF.

This chain joins TRBV19 and TRBJ2-7; 13 positions agree with TRBD2. This CDR3 comprises 18 residues. V shed 3 bases, J shed 5 bases, and the junction held 13 bases outside the gene matches. Germline-derived CDR1 and CDR2 are LNHDA and SQIVND (reference sequence). CDR3 protein: CASSITGTSGTLGHEQYF. The CDR3 region has the DNA TGTGCCAGTAGTATCACCGGGACTAGCGGGACCCTCGGCCACGAGCAGTACTTC.

The chain links TRBV28 to TRBJ2-1; D possibly corresponds to TRBD2 (5 bases). The CDR3 contains 14 residues. Trimming took off 3 bases at V and 2 bases at J, with 8 bases between the two ends. The germline CDR1 and CDR2 sequences are MDHEN and SYDVKM. In DNA form, the CDR3 reads TGTGCCAGCAGTTTTCGAGCGGCCTACAATGAGCAGTTCTTC. Translated: CASSFRAAYNEQFF.

The J gene is TRBJ2-5, the V gene TRBV4-1; 7 bases fit TRBD1. Unmatched junction bases numbered 7, after V lost 1 base and J lost 5 bases. The CDR3 totals 15 residues. Germline-derived CDR1 and CDR2 are MGHRA and YSYEKL. CDR3 bases: TGCGCCAGCAGCCAAGCCAGGGGGTCGGGCGAGACCCAGTACTTC. It yields the protein CASSQARGSGETQYF.

This clonotype showed up just a few times. This chain joins TRBV5-1 and TRBJ2-6; the D is unclear. CDR1 and CDR2 (germline): SGHRS, YFSETQ. There are 14 residues in the CDR3. V lost 1 base and J lost 2, with 4 bases in between. In nucleotides, the CDR3 is TGCGCCAGCAGCTTGCAAACTGGGGCCAACGTCCTGACTTTC. Protein sequence: CASSLQTGANVLTF. Full variable domain (outside the CDR3, taken from reference TRBV5-1 and TRBJ2-6): KAGVTQTPRYLIKTRGQQVTLSCSPISGHRSVSWYQQTPGQGLQFLFEYFSETQRNKGNFPGRFSGRQFSNSRSEMNVSTLELGDSALYLCASSLQTGANVLTFGAGSRLTVL.

Ten or more counts support this clonotype. This chain connects TRBV4-3 to TRBJ2-3; D unresolved. Germline CDR1 and CDR2: LGHNA and YSLEER. The CDR3 has 15 amino acids. V was clipped by 0 bases and J by 0 bases, with 7 bases between them. CDR3 region: CASSQDRASTDTQYF. The CDR3 bases are TGCGCCAGCAGCCAAGATAGGGCTAGCACAGATACGCAGTATTTT.

This clonotype was seen a handful of times. CDR3 region: CAWSIGTVNTEAFF. The CDR3 DNA reads as TGTGCCTGGAGTATAGGGACGGTGAACACTGAAGCTTTCTTT. The chain joins TRBV30 to TRBJ1-1; a possible D gene is TRBD1 (5 bases). Germline V gene lookup returns CDR1 GTSNPN and CDR2 SVGIG (reference sequence). Trimming shortened V by 2 bases and J by 0 bases, and 10 bases separated the two germline ends. This CDR3 region has 14 residues.

Many counts were recorded for this clonotype. The J gene is TRBJ1-5, the V gene TRBV7-2; a weak D match, TRBD1 (6 bases). V lost 4 bases and J 2 bases, leaving 9 bases between the germline ends. This CDR3 comprises 14 residues. CDR1 and CDR2 (germline): SGHTA, FQGNSA. As DNA, the CDR3 is TGTGCCAGCAGCTACTCAGGGGGCAATCAGCCCCAGCATTTT. This sequence encodes CASSYSGGNQPQHF.

The rearrangement links TRBV20-1 to TRBJ2-6; D assignment may be TRBD1 or TRBD2 (6 bases each). From germline, CDR1 is DFQATT and CDR2 SNEGSKA (reference sequence). V was shortened by 5 bases and J by 1 base, with 18 bases between the two germline ends. The CDR3 contains 17 residues. The chain's CDR3 is CSAALRGRVSGANVLTF. CDR3 DNA: TGCAGTGCTGCCTTACGGGGGCGCGTGTCTGGGGCCAACGTCCTGACTTTC.

V usage is TRBV5-1 and J usage is TRBJ2-1; D uncertain. The V and J ends lost 0 bases and 0 bases respectively, with 7 bases between them. The CDR3 runs 15 residues. Germline CDR1 SGHRS, CDR2 YFSETQ. As DNA, the CDR3 is TGCGCCAGCAGCTTGGACTTACTCTCCTACAATGAGCAGTTCTTC. It is translated as CASSLDLLSYNEQFF.

This clonotype was observed a handful of times. V is TRBV7-2 and J is TRBJ2-5, with TRBD2 identical over 8 bases. Per the germline V gene, CDR1 is SGHTA and CDR2 is FQGNSA. The CDR3 loop spans 12 amino acids. V shed 8 bases and J 8 bases; nucleotides not matched to a gene: 7. In DNA, the CDR3 is TGTGCCAGCCATGGTGCGGGAGGTACCCAGTACTTC. It specifies CASHGAGGTQYF.

At least ten counts were recorded for this clonotype. This chain joins TRBV20-1 and TRBJ2-1; 7 positions agree with TRBD2. V gave up 6 bases and J gave up 3 bases; unmatched junction bases: 14. This CDR3 region has 16 residues. The V gene's germline CDR1 is DFQATT and CDR2 SNEGSKA (reference sequence). This CDR3 reads CSASPPREKLYNEQFF. The DNA for the CDR3 is TGCAGTGCCAGTCCGCCGCGGGAGAAACTCTACAATGAGCAGTTCTTC.

This clonotype was seen more than once but under ten times. The DNA for the CDR3 is TGTGCCAGCAGTTTAGCGCAGGGTCGGGATCAGCCCCAGCATTTT. This gives the protein CASSLAQGRDQPQHF. The rearrangement joins TRBV12-3 or TRBV12-4 to TRBJ1-5, with a tentative D call TRBD1 (5 bases). The ends were cut back, 0 bases at V and 5 bases at J, with 11 bases in the middle. The CDR3 is 15 amino acids.

The chain has TRBV9 and TRBJ2-7; D might be TRBD2 (5 bases). The V gene's germline CDR1 is SGDLS and CDR2 YYNGEE. The CDR3 spans 14 residues. V was cut by 0 bases and J by 1 base, with 8 bases left in between. CDR3 coding DNA: TGTGCCAGCAGCGTAGAACCGGGATCCTACGAGCAGTACTTC. It translates to CASSVEPGSYEQYF.

This clonotype appeared a few times. This chain joins TRBV10-3 and TRBJ1-2; possible D gene TRBD1, 5 bases. Deletions cut 8 bases from V and 5 bases from J, with 15 bases between. Germline V lookup: CDR1 ENHRY, CDR2 SYGVKD. The CDR3 has 13 residues. CDR3 bases: TGTGCCATCCACGGGGCTGGGGGGTATGGCTACACCTTC. Encoded protein: CAIHGAGGYGYTF.

This clonotype was seen a few times. The CDR3 region has the DNA TGCGCCAGCAGCCAAGGGCAATATAGCAATCAGCCCCAGCATTTT. Amino acid sequence: CASSQGQYSNQPQHF. V usage is TRBV4-1 and J usage is TRBJ1-5, with no clear D. Germline V CDR1 and CDR2: MGHRA, YSYEKL. V was clipped by 1 base and J by 0 bases, with 7 bases between them. The CDR3 is 15 residues long.

This clonotype occurred many times. The chain recombines TRBV28 with TRBJ2-5; D gene unclear. The CDR3 totals 14 residues. In germline, CDR1 is MDHEN, CDR2 SYDVKM. The V gene lost 3 bases and the J gene lost 1 base, with 9 bases spanning the gap. CDR3: CASSFRVVQETQYF. In nucleotides, the CDR3 is TGTGCCAGCAGTTTCCGGGTCGTCCAAGAGACCCAGTACTTC.

The V gene is TRBV7-2, the J gene TRBJ2-5; D gene ambiguous. The CDR3 runs to 14 residues. CDR1 and CDR2 (germline): SGHTA, FQGNSA. Trimming removed 4 bases at V and 2 bases at J, with 11 bases between. CDR3 loop: CASSWRIAQETQYF. In DNA form, the CDR3 reads TGTGCCAGCAGCTGGCGGATCGCACAAGAGACCCAGTACTTC.

The CDR3 nucleotides are TGTGCCAGCGAACTCTCCTACGAGCAGTACTTC. Protein: CASELSYEQYF. The chain carries TRBV6-1 and TRBJ2-7; D ambiguous. Trimming stripped 8 bases from V and 0 bases from J, with 5 bases between. Germline CDR1 and CDR2: MNHNS and SASEGT. The CDR3 is made up of 11 amino acids.

The chain carries TRBV29-1 and TRBJ1-2; 8 bases align to TRBD1. The CDR3 is 13 amino acids. Germline V gene data show CDR1 as SQVTM and CDR2 as ANQGSEA. V trimming: 7 bases; J trimming: 4 bases; junction bases outside the gene matches: 8. The CDR3 nucleotides are TGCAGCGCCGCGGATCAGGGGGCCTATGGCTACACCTTC. Protein sequence: CSAADQGAYGYTF.